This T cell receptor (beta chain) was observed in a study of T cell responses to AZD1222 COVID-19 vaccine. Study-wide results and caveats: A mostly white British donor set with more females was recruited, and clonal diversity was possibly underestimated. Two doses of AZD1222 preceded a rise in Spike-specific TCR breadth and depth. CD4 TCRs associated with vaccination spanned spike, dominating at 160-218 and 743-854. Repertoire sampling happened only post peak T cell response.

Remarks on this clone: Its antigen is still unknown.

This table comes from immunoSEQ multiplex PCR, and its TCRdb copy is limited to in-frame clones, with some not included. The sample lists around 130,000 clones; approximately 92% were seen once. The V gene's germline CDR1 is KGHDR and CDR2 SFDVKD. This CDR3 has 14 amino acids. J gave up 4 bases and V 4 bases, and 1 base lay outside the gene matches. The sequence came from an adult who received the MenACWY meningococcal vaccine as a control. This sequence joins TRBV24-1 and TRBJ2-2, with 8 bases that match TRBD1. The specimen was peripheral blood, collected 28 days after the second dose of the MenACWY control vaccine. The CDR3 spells CATSDTGGTGELFF. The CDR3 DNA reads TGTGCCACCAGTGACACAGGGGGCACCGGGGAGCTGTTTTTT.